Included here is one T cell receptor beta chain sequence, with context. One end of the junction does not line up with germline, which may come from a read error. These data originate in a study of blood T cell repertoires in COVID-19. Study information: T cells, B-cell-depleted T cells, or PBMCs supplied cDNA or gDNA.

The germline V gene encodes CDR1 LGHDT and CDR2 YNNKEL (reference sequence). This CDR3 contains 14 residues. In the original analysis: Counts of nucleated cells, estimated from reference gene primer amplification, were obtained. Some clones are missing from TCRdb's copy, which holds only in-frame ones; the method was immunoSEQ multiplex PCR. For V, J and clone size, that table is used; D and trimming come from the DNA. The sample includes roughly 140,000 clones, approximately 90% seen only once; the top ten take about 11%. Source material: peripheral blood. The clonotype was recovered from a woman older than 75 with acute or convalescent COVID-19. The rearrangement links TRBV3-1 (or the pseudogene TRBV3-2) to TRBJ2-5; 9 bases match TRBD2. The CDR3 region is CASSHLAGQEAQYF. CDR3 nucleotides: TGTGCCAGCAGCCACCTAGCGGGACAAGAGGCCCAGTACTTC.